This TCR beta chain is from a study of human T cells and chemical hapten exposure. The CDR3 is 16 amino acids. Germline CDR1 is MNHEY and CDR2 is SMNVEV (reference sequence). The V segment lost 7 bases and the J segment 5 bases; nucleotides outside the gene matches: 10. From the RACE reads, TCRdb called clonotypes with MiXCR, one entry per CDR3 protein. The sample has over 70,000 distinct CDR3 sequences; 8.5% are singletons. Time point in this sample: patch test 2, 6 weeks after DPC sensitization. Treatment given: therapeutic diphenylcyclopropenone sensitization with weekly scalp DPC. The TCR comes from a woman between 45 and 65 years old with alopecia areata. Some clones in this sample may be carry-over from other donors' samples. Material: whole blood, obtained in connection with sensitization to the hapten diphenylcyclopropenone (DPC). The J gene is TRBJ2-3, the V gene TRBV27; 12 nucleotides match TRBD1. CDR3 nucleotide sequence: TGTGCCAGCACCCAACCGGGACAGGGGGCTGGAGATACGCAGTATTTT. This encodes CASTQPGQGAGDTQYF.